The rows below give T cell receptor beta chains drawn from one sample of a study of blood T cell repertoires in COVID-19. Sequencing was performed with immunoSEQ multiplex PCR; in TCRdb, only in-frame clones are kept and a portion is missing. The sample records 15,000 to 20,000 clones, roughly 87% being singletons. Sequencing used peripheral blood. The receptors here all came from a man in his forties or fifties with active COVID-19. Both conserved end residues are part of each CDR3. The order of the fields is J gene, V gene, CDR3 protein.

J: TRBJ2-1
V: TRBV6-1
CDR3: CASSDQRGFYNEQFF

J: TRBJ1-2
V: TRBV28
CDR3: CASSRAYGYTF

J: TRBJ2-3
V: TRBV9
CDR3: CASSAGGLRTDTQYF

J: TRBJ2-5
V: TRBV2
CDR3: CASTPGGTQYF

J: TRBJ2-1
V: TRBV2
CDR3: CASSAWARSYNEQFF

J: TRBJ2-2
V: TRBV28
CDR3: CASSFSSGRDTGELFF

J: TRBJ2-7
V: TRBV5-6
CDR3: CATLAGGVGEQYF

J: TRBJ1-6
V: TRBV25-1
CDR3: CASSDGVSPLHF

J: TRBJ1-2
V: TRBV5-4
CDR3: CASSPILGRDRGEYGYTF

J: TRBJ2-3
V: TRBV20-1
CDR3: CSASLVTSGSTDTQYF

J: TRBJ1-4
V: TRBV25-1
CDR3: CASSPGLGTANEKLFF

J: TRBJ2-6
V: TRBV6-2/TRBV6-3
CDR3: CASSARVLSGANVLTF

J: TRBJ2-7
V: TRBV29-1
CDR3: CSAGLAYEQYF

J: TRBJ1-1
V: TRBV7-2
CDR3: CASSSGQVTDEAFF

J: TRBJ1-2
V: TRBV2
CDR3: CASGPPGQINYGYTF

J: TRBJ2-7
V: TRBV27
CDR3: CASSLPDRWTYEQYF

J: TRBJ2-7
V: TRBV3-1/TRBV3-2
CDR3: CASSQDTDSTYLEQYF

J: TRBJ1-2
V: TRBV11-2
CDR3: CASSPAGTVYGYTF

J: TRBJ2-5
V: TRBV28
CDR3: CASSRSKSGETQYF

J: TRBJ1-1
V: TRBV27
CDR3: CASSFRAGGGNTEAFF

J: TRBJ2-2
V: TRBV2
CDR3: CASSEGHNTGELFF

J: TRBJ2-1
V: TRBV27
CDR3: CASSPRWTSGSKSSYNEQFF

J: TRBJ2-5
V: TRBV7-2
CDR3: CASNQEIGTGGYF

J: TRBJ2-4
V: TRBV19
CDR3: CASSRSDRIAKNIQYF

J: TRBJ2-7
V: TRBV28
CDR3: CASSTPGTGIGF

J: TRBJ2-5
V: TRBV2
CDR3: CASSVEAGRGETQYF

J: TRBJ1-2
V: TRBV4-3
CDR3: CASSHDRVGGYTF

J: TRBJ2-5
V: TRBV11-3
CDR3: CASSLEKWFQSGRAQETQYF

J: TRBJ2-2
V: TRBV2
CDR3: CASTTGGVYTGELFF

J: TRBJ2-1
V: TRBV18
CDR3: CASSPSGSGLDEQFF

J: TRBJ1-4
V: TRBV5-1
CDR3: CASSLGQGTTNEKLFF